These T cell receptor beta chains were read from a single sample in a study of blood T cell repertoires in COVID-19. This table comes from immunoSEQ multiplex PCR, and its TCRdb copy is limited to in-frame clones, with some not included. The top ten hold 7.5% to 8% of the sample, which has 200,000 to 250,000 clones, almost 85% seen once. Material: peripheral blood. The source is a woman in her 50s with active or convalescent COVID-19. The CDR3 runs from the conserved cysteine through the conserved F or W. The D gene is left open where the match is weak. Size tells how often a clone was seen (once, few, many) or the class of an expanded clone, and some rows leave it out.

CDR3nt,CDR3aa,v_gene,j_gene,abundance,d_gene,len
TGTGCCAGCAGTGAAGGGTCCGGGGAGCCCCCAGATACGCAGTATTTT,CASSEGSGEPPDTQYF,TRBV6-1,TRBJ2-3,many,-,16
TGTGCCAGCTCACCGGGACAGTATAATTCACCCCTCCACTTT,CASSPGQYNSPLHF,TRBV18,TRBJ1-6,-,TRBD1,14
TGTGCCAGCAGCCGAGTAGATACGCAGTATTTT,CASSRVDTQYF,TRBV7-2,TRBJ2-3,-,-,11
TGTGCCAGTAGTACCCTATCGACTAGCGGGGGGTACACCGGGGAGCTGTTTTTT,CASSTLSTSGGYTGELFF,TRBV19,TRBJ2-2,few,TRBD2,18
TGTGCCAGCGCACCCAGGGTTCTTGGGGCAGATACGCAGTATTTT,CASAPRVLGADTQYF,TRBV6-5,TRBJ2-3,-,-,15
TGTGCCAGCTCACTCCAGCCGAGGACTGAAGCTTTCTTT,CASSLQPRTEAFF,TRBV18,TRBJ1-1,-,-,13
TGTGCCAGCAGTGGGATTCTGACAGGGGCTCGATCTGGAAACACCATATATTTT,CASSGILTGARSGNTIYF,TRBV2,TRBJ1-3,-,TRBD1,18
TGTGCCAGCAGCGTCGTCCTTGGGGGGGCTGCAACAACCTACGAGCAGTACTTC,CASSVVLGGAATTYEQYF,TRBV11-2,TRBJ2-7,few,-,18
TGTGCCAGCAGTTTGTTCGCAGGGGATGGCTACACCTTC,CASSLFAGDGYTF,TRBV12-3/TRBV12-4,TRBJ1-2,-,-,13
TGTGCCAGCAGCTTATTGGAGACAGGAAGGGGAAACACCATATATTTT,CASSLLETGRGNTIYF,TRBV7-9,TRBJ1-3,-,-,16
TGTGCCAGCAGTTACTCCGCAGGGGCAGCCTTGGAGCAGTTCTTC,CASSYSAGAALEQFF,TRBV6-5,TRBJ2-1,-,-,15
TGTGCCAGTAGACCCTGGGACAGGGTGGACTATGGCTACACCTTC,CASRPWDRVDYGYTF,TRBV19,TRBJ1-2,-,TRBD1,15
TGCGCCAGCAGTGGCTCCCCTAGGAATGAGCAGTTCTTC,CASSGSPRNEQFF,TRBV10-1,TRBJ2-1,-,-,13
TGTGCCAGCTCATCGGCCGGGACAAGGGAGTGGGGTGAGCAGTTCTTC,CASSSAGTREWGEQFF,TRBV18,TRBJ2-1,-,-,16
TGTGCCATCAGGGGGACAGGGTTTGGCAATCAGCCCCAGCATTTT,CAIRGTGFGNQPQHF,TRBV10-3,TRBJ1-5,-,TRBD1,15
TGTGCCATCAGTGAAATACGGGGTAACTATGGCTACACCTTC,CAISEIRGNYGYTF,TRBV10-3,TRBJ1-2,-,-,14
TGCGCCAGCAGCGTTACAGGGGGCTACAACACTGAAGCTTTCTTT,CASSVTGGYNTEAFF,TRBV5-1,TRBJ1-1,-,TRBD1,15
TGTGCCAGCAGGAAACAGGGGGCGAAGGGCTATGGCTACACCTTC,CASRKQGAKGYGYTF,TRBV7-7,TRBJ1-2,-,TRBD1,15
TGTGCCAGCAGTGAAGCGCCTGGAGGACAGGGGGCAGATACGCAGTATTTT,CASSEAPGGQGADTQYF,TRBV6-1,TRBJ2-3,-,TRBD1,17
TGTGCCAGTAGTAGCCCGACACTAGCCAAAAACATTCAGTACTTC,CASSSPTLAKNIQYF,TRBV19,TRBJ2-4,-,-,15
TGCGCCAGCAGCTTGCGGGAGGGCCTCTACAATGAGCAGTTCTTC,CASSLREGLYNEQFF,TRBV5-1,TRBJ2-1,-,TRBD2,15
TGTGCCAGCAGCGTAGCTTGGGGGGGGACTGGAAACACCATATATTTT,CASSVAWGGTGNTIYF,TRBV9,TRBJ1-3,once,-,16
TGTGCCAGCAGCGATCGGGGCACAGATACGCAGTATTTT,CASSDRGTDTQYF,TRBV28,TRBJ2-3,-,-,13
TGTGCCAGCAGTGAAGCTCTTCGCCCCTCGGGGGGCAATCAGCCCCAGCATTTT,CASSEALRPSGGNQPQHF,TRBV6-1,TRBJ1-5,-,-,18
TGTGCCAGCAGCGAACAGGGTCGCAATCAGCCCCAGCATTTT,CASSEQGRNQPQHF,TRBV2,TRBJ1-5,-,-,14
TGTGCCAGCAGTTTACCAACAGGGGGCGTGGGGATTAAAGAGACCCAGTACTTC,CASSLPTGGVGIKETQYF,TRBV28,TRBJ2-5,-,TRBD1,18
TGTGCCAGCAGTGAAACGGTTTGGGCTGGCTACACCTTC,CASSETVWAGYTF,TRBV6-1,TRBJ1-2,-,-,13